Below, one T cell receptor (beta chain) is given with its context. The record originates from a study of blood T cell repertoires in COVID-19. Looking at the study overall: Sites across the United States, Italy and Spain contributed samples from acute and convalescent COVID-19. T cells, B-cell-depleted T cells, or PBMCs provided the cDNA or gDNA that served as material.

CDR3 size: 14 residues. Germline trimming cut 5 bases from V and 6 bases from J; bases unmatched to any gene: 8. The germline CDR1 and CDR2 sequences are MGHRA and YSYEKL. How the authors handled the data: Reference gene primer amplification gave estimated nucleated cell counts. TCRdb's copy holds only in-frame clones and misses some; the assay was immunoSEQ multiplex PCR. The V and J calls and the clone size are those of that table, but D and trimming were determined from the DNA. The sample carries under 75,000 clones, roughly 84% recorded once. This clonotype was obtained from a woman under 30 with acute or convalescent COVID-19. The sequencing input was peripheral blood. V gene TRBV4-1 combines with J gene TRBJ2-3; 7 bases fit TRBD2. The CDR3 spells CASSGGERSDTQYF. The CDR3 bases are TGCGCCAGCAGCGGGGGGGAACGTTCCGATACGCAGTATTTT.